These 15 T cell receptor beta chains were sequenced from one sample in a study of shared clonotypes between healthy human individuals. Assay: immunoSEQ multiplex PCR; the TCRdb copy retains only in-frame clones and omits some. The profile shows 650,000 to 700,000 clones, about nine tenths of them singletons. The sequencing input was memory CD8+ T cells from PBMCs. Subset denoted: CD45RO+ cells pooled with CCR7-negative TemRA cells. These receptors all come from a man younger than 30 in good health. Some clones in this sample may be carry-over from other donors' samples.

The J gene is TRBJ1-1, the V gene TRBV4-1; D is ambiguous. The V gene lost 1 base and the J gene lost 0 bases, with 12 bases spanning the gap. The CDR3 covers 16 residues. CDR1 is MGHRA, CDR2 YSYEKL, per germline. The CDR3 loop reads CASSQGSQLMNTEAFF. The CDR3 nucleotides are TGCGCCAGCAGCCAAGGCAGCCAGCTCATGAACACTGAAGCTTTCTTT.

The V and J genes are TRBV19 and TRBJ2-7; a weak D match, TRBD2 (6 bases). This CDR3 has 13 residues. Between the trimmed V and J ends, which lost 11 bases and 6 bases, there was a span of 20 bases. The germline gives CDR1 LNHDA, CDR2 SQIVND (reference sequence). Written as DNA, the CDR3 is TGTGCCGTTGGGGAGTACGGGAGCCCCGAGCAGTACTTC. It specifies CAVGEYGSPEQYF.

V and J are TRBV7-2 and TRBJ2-2, with 16 bases fitting TRBD2. V trimming: 5 bases; J trimming: 4 bases; junction bases outside the gene matches: 7. CDR1 is SGHTA and CDR2 is FQGNSA in the germline V gene. The CDR3 is 18 amino acids. The CDR3 spells CASSLGTSGRAGTGELFF. For the CDR3, the DNA is TGTGCCAGCAGCCTCGGGACTAGCGGGAGGGCCGGCACCGGGGAGCTGTTTTTT. The variable domain in full, completed from reference TRBV7-2 and TRBJ2-2, reads GAGVSQSPSNKVTEKGKDVELRCDPISGHTALYWYRQSLGQGLEFLIYFQGNSAPDKSGLPSDRFSAERTGGSVSTLTIQRTQQEDSAVYLCASSLGTSGRAGTGELFFGEGSRLTVL.

This clone was seen a few times. This sequence joins TRBV10-3 and TRBJ2-3, with D possibly being TRBD1 (7 bases). The CDR3 length is 14 residues. Germline lookup yields CDR1 ENHRY and CDR2 SYGVKD. V was shortened by 4 bases and J by 5 bases, with 13 bases between the two germline ends. The CDR3 is CAISVGRGEDTQYF. In nucleotides, the CDR3 is TGTGCCATCAGTGTTGGCAGGGGGGAAGATACGCAGTATTTT.

The V gene is TRBV4-3, the J gene TRBJ2-2, with 10 bases matching TRBD2. The CDR3 covers 15 residues. The germline CDR1 and CDR2 sequences are LGHNA and YSLEER. Trimming removed 3 bases from V and 4 bases from J; junction bases left unmatched: 2. The CDR3 sequence: CASSQGLALTGELFF. The CDR3 bases are TGCGCCAGCAGCCAGGGACTAGCGCTCACCGGGGAGCTGTTTTTT.

The rearrangement links TRBV28 to TRBJ2-7, with no clear D. V shed 2 bases and J shed 8 bases, with 7 bases lying between them. The CDR3 loop spans 11 amino acids. Germline V CDR1 and CDR2: MDHEN, SYDVKM. CDR3 amino acids: CASSLTRKQYF. CDR3 DNA sequence: TGTGCCAGCAGTTTAACACGGAAGCAGTACTTC.

The chain couples TRBV7-9 to TRBJ2-1; 7 nucleotides match TRBD2. After removal of 5 bases from V and 15 bases from J, the junction contained 13 bases not matched to a gene. Germline V gene lookup returns CDR1 SEHNR and CDR2 FQNEAQ (reference sequence). There are 13 residues in the CDR3. DNA for the CDR3: TGTGCCAGCAGCCCCCCTAGCGGCCTGGTTGCGTTCTTC. Protein: CASSPPSGLVAFF.

V and J are TRBV11-2 and TRBJ2-1, with 7 nucleotides matching TRBD2. CDR3 length equals 17 residues. The V segment lost 5 bases and the J segment 2 bases; nucleotides outside the gene matches: 12. The germline V gene has CDR1 SGHAT and CDR2 FQNNGV. For the CDR3, the DNA is TGTGCCAGCAGCCTTGGGGCTAGCGGACCCCCCTACAATGAGCAGTTCTTC. Residues: CASSLGASGPPYNEQFF.

This clone was seen only a few times. The chain is built from TRBV27 and TRBJ1-2, with TRBD1 as a possible D gene (6 bases). Trimming left V 4 bases short and J 3 bases short, with 9 bases between. This CDR3 spans 13 amino acids. Germline loops: CDR1 MNHEY, CDR2 SMNVEV (reference sequence). The CDR3 DNA sequence: TGTGCCAGCAGTTCGGAGGGGGACTATGGCTACACCTTC. Translating gives CASSSEGDYGYTF.

The CDR3 coding sequence is TGTGCCAGCTCACCACAGGGGGCCACGCAGTATTTT. This codes for CASSPQGATQYF. The J gene is TRBJ2-3, the V gene TRBV18, with TRBD1 matching over 7 bases. The CDR3 runs to 12 residues. V lost 1 base, J lost 9 bases, and 1 base stayed unmatched. The germline gives CDR1 KGHSH, CDR2 LQKENI.

The chain recombines TRBV6-4 with TRBJ1-2; D possibly corresponds to TRBD1 (6 bases). V was clipped by 6 bases and J by 4 bases, with 18 bases between them. Per germline, CDR1 MRHNA and CDR2 SNTAGT. The CDR3 runs 15 residues. As DNA, the CDR3 is TGTGCCAGCAGCAGTGACGGGGGGCAGCCCTATGGCTACACCTTC. This gives the protein CASSSDGGQPYGYTF.

The rearrangement joins TRBV2 to TRBJ1-1; D uncertain. CDR3 size: 12 residues. CDR1 and CDR2 (germline): SNHLY, FYNNEI. V lost 9 bases and J lost 0, with 8 bases in between. The CDR3 loop is CARRAMNTEAFF. The CDR3 region has the DNA TGTGCCAGACGGGCCATGAACACTGAAGCTTTCTTT.

This chain uses TRBV27 with TRBJ1-2; D call uncertain. V lost 2 bases and J 6 bases, leaving 13 bases between the germline ends. Germline V lookup: CDR1 MNHEY, CDR2 SMNVEV (reference sequence). The CDR3 contains 14 residues. The CDR3 protein is CASSLVGNVNGYTF. CDR3 DNA: TGTGCCAGCAGTTTAGTGGGGAACGTCAATGGCTACACCTTC.

V usage is TRBV7-3 and J usage is TRBJ2-1, with TRBD2 identical over 7 bases. After removal of 4 bases from V and 8 bases from J, the junction contained 5 bases not matched to a gene. This CDR3 region has 13 residues. CDR1 is SGHTA and CDR2 is FQGTGA in the germline V gene. CDR3: CASSSGLDYEQFF. In nucleotides, the CDR3 is TGTGCCAGCAGCTCAGGACTAGACTATGAGCAGTTCTTC.

J is TRBJ2-5 and V is TRBV7-9; D is unresolved. Germline V gives CDR1 SEHNR, CDR2 FQNEAQ (reference sequence). CDR3 length: 16 residues. V was shortened by 2 bases and J by 5 bases, with 18 bases between the two germline ends. CDR3: CASSLRSELVGETQYF. CDR3 DNA: TGTGCCAGCAGCTTAAGGTCCGAACTTGTCGGGGAGACCCAGTACTTC.